Below, one TCR beta chain is given with its context. No cognate antigen has been identified for it. No per-base quality is available; no much larger clone lies one base away. For CDR1 and CDR2, the germline V gene (reference sequence) lists MNHEY and SMNVEV. V was cut back by 8 bases and J by 0 bases, leaving a gap of 4 bases between them. From its cysteine to its phenylalanine, the CDR3 spans 11 amino acids. Only CDR3 DNA remains: 33 bases, in frame from the first base. The sample originates from a study of cytomegalovirus exposure and HLA in healthy donors (TCRdb year 2017). In the study overall: According to an earlier analysis of several hundred of the donors, some 180 million T cells yielded roughly 100 million unique TCR beta sequences and about 280 Gb of sequence data. Roughly 290 gigabases of sequencing data and tens of millions of unique TCR sequences made up an early release that covered around 640 HLA-typed donors. Among the approximately 420 genotyped donors, around 81% belonged to the genetic ancestry cluster associated with self-reported Caucasian donors. The study was designed to test whether signatures of past pathogen exposure could be identified by cataloging public T cell receptors. The study profiled the T cell repertoires of 550 to 700 subjects by immunosequencing and related them to cytomegalovirus serostatus. A separate validation cohort of 100 to 150 different subjects was used in addition to the roughly 700-subject first cohort. High-throughput TCR immunosequencing, statistical association of individual TCRs with disease status, and machine learning were combined to predict cytomegalovirus infection status. A later analysis re-analyzed previously published TCR beta repertoires from 666 donors and added high-resolution HLA genotyping to study TCR occurrence patterns. Rather than using new phenotypic data, the later analysis identified candidate immune exposures from TCR beta sequences and from how often those sequences occurred across donors. An earlier analysis of fewer than 700 of the donors applied high-throughput TCR beta sequencing to assess whether each TCR beta V gene segment acted as functional or pseudogenic. Donor age, sex, ethnicity and CMV serostatus were compiled together with the repertoire data. A later genetic analysis took genome-wide SNP genotypes for 398 of the 666 donors and used that subset as a discovery cohort. Every discovery cohort repertoire had been produced on one sequencing platform. Both class I and class II loci were covered by HLA typing, at four-digit resolution. The number of donors typed differed by locus, with 629-630 for A, B, C, DRB1 and DQB1, approximately 500 for DQA1, 600 to 610 for DPA1, and 472 for DPB1. Because of strong linkage in the cohort, 4 to 6 DR-DQ haplotypes were treated as single units for association and clustering. Among roughly 400 genotyped donors of the cohort, an average of approximately 220,000 unique TCR beta nucleotide sequences was sequenced per donor, of which about 18% were non-productive. Study-level results and caveats: A further reported finding was that TCR beta sequences accurately predicted the HLA-A and HLA-B alleles for most subjects in the first cohort. According to a later analysis, TCR association rates differed among HLA loci, with DRB1 alleles showing the most associated TCRs and HLA-C alleles showing the fewest. For the cohort, immune exposure information was limited to CMV serostatus. In both the original and validation cohorts, the classifier was reported to diagnose cytomegalovirus status with high specificity and sensitivity. An association between a missense DCLRE1C variant and V-gene and J-gene trimming of TCR beta chains was found in a later genetic analysis and replicated in an independent cohort. In this cohort, only TCR beta chains were sequenced, and detectable features were limited by the absence of alpha or paired-chain data. Several of the top co-occurrence clusters appeared to be linked to parvovirus B19, influenza, CMV and Epstein-Barr virus, according to a later analysis. A group of highly shared sequence variants was considered likely to be a technical artifact of the sequencing pipeline. In a later analysis, most CMV-associated TCR beta chains were found to appear HLA-restricted, with HLA associations seemingly driven largely by CMV exposure. Roughly uniform sequencing depth across donors was assumed in presence/absence analyses, although this assumption may not hold. A few of the identified cytomegalovirus-associated TCR beta chains were confirmed in vitro to be specific for cytomegalovirus antigens. Because HLA typing was unavailable for some donors at each locus, only the typed subset was used in association tests. In an earlier analysis of some 540 of the donors, most TCR beta V segments appeared in productive rearrangements about 87% or about 30% of the time, broadly matching IMGT annotations. The 87-base-pair reads could not distinguish some IMGT-functional V segments, including TRBV6-2 and TRBV6-3, so those segments were excluded. Because counts were too low, approximately 15 rarely observed V segments, including chromosome 9 orphons, were excluded from the earlier analysis of 587 of the donors. A later genetic analysis reported fewer N-insertions in productive TCRs among donors in an Asian-associated ancestry cluster than the approximately 700-donor mean. The study listed 164 TCR beta chains as associated with cytomegalovirus. While some public TCRs were present in many individuals, most TCR sequences turned up only very rarely across donors. The authors suggested that the approach could potentially be extended to other disease states and immunological phenotypes. In a later analysis, around 17,000 TCR beta sequences were associated with specific HLA alleles at a false discovery rate of 0.05. Assigning TCR associations to individual alleles was difficult when HLA alleles, especially DR and DQ, strongly co-occurred. In a later analysis, HLA-associated TCR beta chains were found to be more clonally expanded and to have lower generation probabilities than equally common non-associated chains. Correlated functional status among segregating V segments might be attributable to linkage disequilibrium, but an unknown experimental factor could not be ruled out.

The cohort comprised more than 550 healthy bone marrow donors. All cohort members were sampled while nominally healthy, although unrecorded immune exposures were likely present. The donor tested CMV seronegative and was one of the 352 seronegative cohort members. Every donor gave a peripheral blood sample, and the peripheral blood mononuclear cells from that sample were used for TCR beta sequencing. The Qiagen DNeasy Blood Extraction Kit was used to extract genomic DNA from the blood cell samples. Library preparation employed the immunoSEQ multiplex PCR assay. For the multiplex PCR, a mixture combining 60 forward primers for TCR Vbeta segments and 13 reverse primers for TCR Jbeta segments was used. A multiplex PCR assay on genomic DNA amplified the CDR3 region of rearranged TCR beta genes. Amplified TCR beta libraries were sequenced as 87-base-pair reads on the Illumina HiSeq System. Per the original workflow: A later analysis counted about 76 million unique TCR beta chains across the 670 or so repertoires, and roughly 11 million of these chains were shared by at least two donors. Raw reads were error-corrected and collapsed into unique sequences with a nearest-neighbor algorithm that merged closely related sequences to remove PCR and sequencing errors. Alignment of CDR3 sequences to IMGT reference sequences was used to assign V, D and J gene segments. For a sequence to be retained, at least a six-nucleotide match to both a V gene segment and a J gene segment was required. A rearrangement counted as productive if the CDR3 had no stop codons and remained in frame with V and J, and every other rearrangement counted as non-productive. Following IMGT convention, CDR3 was defined as the stretch from the second conserved V-encoded cysteine to the conserved J-encoded phenylalanine. The earlier analysis of some 580 of the donors excluded any sequence lacking an unambiguous match to a single V gene segment. An earlier analysis of fewer than 650 of the donors classified V segments as functional when productive rearrangements were above 56.7% and as segregating when the standard deviation between donors was above 5%. A statistical classification framework was built to diagnose cytomegalovirus status from the catalog of TCR beta chain sequences. In a later analysis, TCR nucleotide sequences were compared against IMGT/GENE-DB human TR gene sequences so that V and J genes could be assigned. A later analysis assigned CDR3 sequences and most-parsimonious VDJ recombination scenarios with the TCRdist pipeline. In a later analysis, each TCR beta chain was defined by its CDR3 amino acid sequence together with its V-gene family, and reads lacking a unique V-gene family were excluded. In a later analysis, nearly 600 highly shared, low-generation-probability nucleotide sequences were removed to address suspected cross-contamination and a sequencing artifact. In a later analysis, a clonal expansion index for each public chain was calculated from normalized within-repertoire ranks of inferred template counts. A later analysis computed generation probabilities with a VDJ recombination model fitted to out-of-frame rearrangements, and checked the results against IGoR. A later analysis scored TCR-TCR, TCR-HLA and TCR-CMV co-occurrence with hypergeometric tests, applying a repertoire-size bias correction to TCR pairs. False discovery rates were estimated in a later analysis by permuting HLA or CMV assignments 20 times. A later analysis grouped co-occurring TCRs with DBSCAN, adding TCRdist sequence similarity when clustering within HLA-allele-positive subsets. Repertoires with fewer than 30,000 or more than 120,000 public chains were left out of co-occurrence clustering, as were a handful of repertoires with anomalous nucleotide sharing. Held by TCRdb, this immuneACCESS table contains in-frame sequences only and omits some clones. Under half of the omission traces to an unresolved V gene where checked; the cause of the rest is unknown. V and J calls and clone size follow that table, whereas D and trimming were derived from the DNA. This sample has 180,000 or so clones in its table, and about 82% of those were observed once. The ten top clones hold about 0.69% of the sample.

The V and J segments used are TRBV27 and TRBJ1-1; the D segment cannot be called with confidence. Sequenced: PBMCs. The sequence derives from a female donor in good health and CMV-seronegative. The CDR3 region has the sequence CASEMNTEAFF. The DNA reads as follows: TGTGCCAGCGAGATGAACACTGAAGCTTTCTTT.